The 21 T cell receptor beta chains below all came from one sample that was sequenced in a study of human T cells and chemical hapten exposure. Time point described: patch test 1, 2 weeks after DPC sensitization. The treatment is: therapeutic diphenylcyclopropenone sensitization with weekly scalp DPC. TCRdb reprocessed the RACE reads with MiXCR, giving one entry per CDR3 protein. The sample consists of 300,000 to 400,000 distinct CDR3 sequences, 5.5% to 8% of them appearing once. Sample: whole blood, taken in connection with sensitization to the hapten diphenylcyclopropenone (DPC). These receptor sequences come from a woman aged 18-30 years with alopecia areata. Some clones in this sample may be carry-over from other donors' samples.

This clonotype was seen only a few times. This chain joins TRBV6-6 and TRBJ1-2; 7 positions match TRBD1. Germline CDR1 reads MNHNY; CDR2 reads SVGAGI (reference sequence). V shed 6 bases, J shed 1 base, and the junction held 2 bases outside the gene matches. The CDR3 has 13 amino acids. In DNA form, the CDR3 reads TGTGCCAGCAGAGGACAGGTTAACTATGGCTACACCTTC. Translating gives CASRGQVNYGYTF.

This clonotype was recorded many times. CDR3 in amino acids: CASSQSRGGARNEQFF. The DNA of the CDR3 is TGTGCCAGCAGTCAGTCTCGCGGGGGGGCTAGGAATGAGCAGTTCTTC. The gene calls are TRBV6-1 and TRBJ2-1; 9 bases fit TRBD2. V was pared by 5 bases and J by 7 bases, with 12 bases of the junction left unmatched. Germline V gives CDR1 MNHNS, CDR2 SASEGT. The length of the CDR3 is 16 residues.

Only a few counts were recorded for this clonotype. The chain carries TRBV6-6 and TRBJ2-7; 9 bases match TRBD2. V trimming: 10 bases; J trimming: 3 bases; junction bases outside the gene matches: 7. The CDR3 totals 13 residues. Germline CDR1 is MNHNY and CDR2 is SVGAGI (reference sequence). CDR3 sequence (DNA): TGTGCCACCCGGACTAGCGAGGGCTACGAGCAGTACTTC. Its protein is CATRTSEGYEQYF.

This clonotype showed up just a few times. The rearrangement joins TRBV4-1 to TRBJ1-6, with 8 bases that match TRBD1. The V and J ends lost 3 bases and 7 bases, in that order; junction bases with no gene match: 8. The CDR3 totals 16 residues. The V gene's germline CDR1 is MGHRA and CDR2 YSYEKL. The DNA of the CDR3 is TGCGCCAGCAGCCAGCCCCGACAGGGGACGAATTCACCCCTCCACTTT. This translates into CASSQPRQGTNSPLHF.

The rearrangement joins TRBV6-2 or TRBV6-3 to TRBJ2-7; TRBD1 matches at 7 bases. The J segment lost 7 bases and the V segment lost 2 bases, leaving 17 bases of the junction unmatched. The CDR3 consists of 17 residues. CDR1 and CDR2 from the germline V gene are MNHEY and SVGEGT. The CDR3 DNA sequence: TGTGCCAGCAGTTACAGTATATGGGACAGATCGCCTGGGGAGCAGTACTTC. It translates to CASSYSIWDRSPGEQYF.

The chain recombines TRBV14 with TRBJ1-5, with D possibly matching TRBD1 (6 bases). V lost 3 bases, J lost 7 bases, and 16 bases lay in between. This CDR3 has 15 residues. The V gene's germline CDR1 is SGHDN and CDR2 FVKESK. CDR3: CASSQSGTYGQPQHF. The CDR3 bases are TGTGCCAGCAGCCAGTCCGGGACATACGGACAGCCCCAGCATTTT.

The chain employs TRBV9 and TRBJ1-5; D is ambiguous. The V end lost 3 bases, the J end lost 5 bases, and 6 bases lay between the germline ends. From germline, CDR1 is SGDLS and CDR2 YYNGEE. The CDR3 spans 12 residues. The CDR3 region has the DNA TGTGCCAGCAGCGGGACCGATCAGCCCCAGCATTTT. Translated: CASSGTDQPQHF.

This sequence joins TRBV29-1 and TRBJ2-3; 8 bases are shared with TRBD2. The CDR3 has 17 amino acids. From germline, CDR1 is SQVTM and CDR2 ANQGSEA. V was clipped by 1 base and J by 3 bases; unmatched bases: 12. CDR3 amino acids: CSVEGTSKEGRTDTQYF. CDR3 bases: TGCAGCGTTGAAGGGACTAGCAAAGAAGGAAGGACAGATACGCAGTATTTT.

This clonotype has at least ten counts. This chain joins TRBV12-3 or TRBV12-4 and TRBJ1-5; TRBD1 is a possible D gene (5 bases). The CDR3 contains 13 residues. V lost 3 bases and J 7 bases, leaving 10 bases between the germline ends. The chain's CDR3 is CASSFPGQQPQHF. Written as DNA, the CDR3 is TGTGCCAGCAGTTTTCCAGGGCAACAGCCCCAGCATTTT.

This sequence joins TRBV20-1 and TRBJ1-5; 9 bases fit TRBD1. V dropped 2 bases and J dropped 3; count of bases not matched to a gene: 5. This CDR3 region has 15 residues. Germline V gene lookup returns CDR1 DFQATT and CDR2 SNEGSKA (reference sequence). The CDR3 coding sequence is TGCAGTGCTAGATGGGACAGGGTCTCCAATCAGCCCCAGCATTTT. It yields the protein CSARWDRVSNQPQHF.

This clonotype was seen a handful of times. The chain couples TRBV2 to TRBJ2-7; D remains unclear. The length of the CDR3 is 12 residues. Trimming left V 4 bases short and J 9 bases short, with 13 bases between. Germline assignment: CDR1 SNHLY and CDR2 FYNNEI. Written as DNA, the CDR3 is TGTGCCAGCAGTGCAGCTTTCCTGGTGCAGTACTTC. Translation gives CASSAAFLVQYF.

The rearrangement links TRBV6-2 or TRBV6-3 to TRBJ1-5, with D unclear. CDR1 and CDR2 (germline): MNHEY, SVGEGT. Trimming cost V 2 bases and J 3 bases, with 8 bases left between them. The CDR3 totals 14 residues. The CDR3: CASSYMWANQPQHF. As DNA, the CDR3 is TGTGCCAGCAGTTACATGTGGGCCAATCAGCCCCAGCATTTT.

V usage is TRBV2 and J usage is TRBJ1-5; no firm D call. CDR1 is SNHLY and CDR2 is FYNNEI in the germline V gene. The V gene lost 6 bases and the J gene lost 6 bases, with 9 bases spanning the gap. This CDR3 is built from 12 residues. CDR3 sequence: CASRSLGQPQHF. The CDR3 nucleotides are TGTGCCAGCAGGTCTTTGGGTCAGCCCCAGCATTTT.

The genes are TRBV2 and TRBJ1-4, with 8 bases aligning to TRBD1. With 7 bases clipped from V and 7 bases from J, the junction kept 14 bases outside the gene matches. The length of the CDR3 is 16 residues. Looked up from germline, CDR1 is SNHLY and CDR2 is FYNNEI. CDR3 protein: CASTRYQDRAGEKLFF. CDR3 in DNA: TGTGCCAGCACCCGATACCAGGACAGGGCAGGTGAAAAACTGTTTTTT.

The table lists this clonotype with many counts. This rearrangement joins TRBV2 to TRBJ2-3, with 14 bases matching TRBD2. Germline V gives CDR1 SNHLY, CDR2 FYNNEI. The V gene end was trimmed by 6 bases and the J gene end by 6 bases; junction bases not matched to a gene: 8. This CDR3 comprises 16 residues. The CDR3 is CASRKGLAGVWDTQYF. The CDR3 DNA reads TGTGCCAGCAGGAAGGGACTAGCGGGGGTCTGGGATACGCAGTATTTT. Full variable domain (outside the CDR3, taken from reference TRBV2 and TRBJ2-3): EPEVTQTPSHQVTQMGQEVILRCVPISNHLYFYWYRQILGQKVEFLVSFYNNEISEKSEIFDDQFSVERPDGSNFTLKIRSTKLEDSAMYFCASRKGLAGVWDTQYFGPGTRLTVL.

The chain employs TRBV28 and TRBJ2-3; D is perhaps TRBD2 (7 bases). Trimming removed 4 bases at V and 5 bases at J, with 19 bases between. This CDR3 region has 16 residues. Germline V gives CDR1 MDHEN, CDR2 SYDVKM. CDR3 bases: TGTGCCAGCAGTTCCCCCGTGGGGGGGCGGGGAGATACGCAGTATTTT. Its protein product is CASSSPVGGRGDTQYF.

This chain links TRBV28 with TRBJ1-2, with D possibly matching TRBD1 (5 bases). Germline V gene lookup returns CDR1 MDHEN and CDR2 SYDVKM. Trimming stripped 6 bases from V and 0 bases from J, with 20 bases between. The CDR3 sequence is 17 residues long. CDR3 loop: CASSGTVSSTTNYGYTF. CDR3 coding DNA: TGTGCCAGCAGCGGGACCGTCTCGTCTACAACTAACTATGGCTACACCTTC.

This clonotype was counted only a few times. The chain recombines TRBV4-3 with TRBJ2-1; 9 nucleotides match TRBD2. This CDR3 region has 19 residues. V dropped 0 bases and J dropped 7; count of bases not matched to a gene: 16. Germline V gene lookup returns CDR1 LGHNA and CDR2 YSLEER. The CDR3 protein is CASSQEFASGEIGGNEQFF. CDR3 DNA sequence: TGCGCCAGCAGCCAAGAATTCGCTAGCGGGGAAATCGGAGGAAATGAGCAGTTCTTC.

This clonotype was observed at least ten times. The DNA of the CDR3 is TGTGCCAGCAGCCCAAAGAGCAATCAGCCCCAGCATTTT. Protein sequence: CASSPKSNQPQHF. The chain joins TRBV3-1 to TRBJ1-5; no clear D. Germline V gene sequence: CDR1 LGHDT, CDR2 YNNKEL (reference sequence). Trimming shortened V by 4 bases and J by 1 base, and 5 bases separated the two germline ends. CDR3 length: 13 residues.

The gene calls are TRBV7-2 and TRBJ2-3, with TRBD1 as a possible D gene (6 bases). Looked up from germline, CDR1 is SGHTA and CDR2 is FQGNSA. There are 15 residues in the CDR3. Trimming took 5 bases from V and 2 from J, leaving 14 bases between them. Here the CDR3 reads CASSPAGAYTDTQYF. In DNA form, the CDR3 reads TGTGCCAGCAGCCCTGCAGGGGCCTACACAGATACGCAGTATTTT.

This clonotype appeared a few times. The V gene is TRBV7-3, the J gene TRBJ1-5; the D is unclear. The CDR3 sequence is 15 residues long. The V end was cut by 7 bases, the J end by 0 bases, with 13 bases between. Germline loops: CDR1 SGHTA, CDR2 FQGTGA. CDR3 coding DNA: TGTGCCAGCATCTCCGGGCAGTATAGCAATCAGCCCCAGCATTTT. This gives the protein CASISGQYSNQPQHF.